This T cell receptor beta chain originates from a study of CD8+ T cells in alopecia areata (dated by TCRdb to 2017 to 2018). Notes on the research overall: Treated patients were enrolled in an open-label pilot trial of oral tofacitinib at 5 to 10 mg twice daily for moderate-to-severe alopecia areata. TCRbeta CDR3 regions were amplified by immunoSEQ multiplex PCR using 35 Vbeta forward and 13 Jbeta reverse primers. Patients stayed on tofacitinib for 6 to 18 months and then had 6 months of follow-up off drug so that delayed response and recurrence could be assessed. In humans, TCRbeta sequencing was performed on scalp tissue and on sorted CD4+ and CD8+ peripheral blood T cells from healthy controls and from patients with patchy or totalis/universalis alopecia areata. Biopsies were taken from tofacitinib-treated patients at baseline and at 4 and 24 weeks of treatment, and a later scalp biopsy was taken in several of the tofacitinib-treated patients. The study used high-throughput TCRbeta sequencing to examine T cell clonal expansion in alopecia areata, in both the C3H/HeJ mouse model and human patients. Scalp clonality was compared across normal scalp (n=4), patchy alopecia areata scalp (n=8), and alopecia totalis/universalis scalp (n=8). RNA was extracted with the PAXgene miRNA kit for fixed scalp, the miRNeasy kit for PBMCs, and the RNeasy kit for mouse skin.

Preparation of the library involved the immunoSEQ multiplex PCR assay. To provide template for TCR sequencing, every sample had RNA extracted and reverse transcribed into cDNA. First-strand cDNA was synthesized using SuperScript III with a 2:1 mix of oligo-dT and random hexamers. A synthetic immune receptor repertoire was used to gauge amplification bias, and whatever bias remained was removed computationally. The paper's data handling went like this. Raw reads were preprocessed to remove errors, and CDR3 was defined by IMGT conventions from the conserved cysteine to phenylalanine. Clonality was computed as 1 minus the Shannon entropy, with the entropy normalized by log2 of the number of productive unique TCRs. Whether each scalp clone was CD4 or CD8 was inferred by checking scalp TCRbeta sequences against the CD4 and CD8 repertoires from sorted blood. TCRdb took over this immuneACCESS table, retaining in-frame rearrangements with V and J assigned. Such tables are incomplete; in checked studies, under half of the missing clones stem from an unresolved V gene, and the remainder is unexplained. V and J calls and clone size are as listed in that table; D and trimming were resolved from the DNA. Within this sample are 120,000 to 150,000 clones, with around 86% of them counted one time only. The top ten clones comprise around 16% of the sample.

Turning to this clone: Which antigen it targets is not known. Base qualities are not recorded, but no much larger clone differs from it by a single base.

The paper's findings and limits, for the study overall: Compared with normal scalp, lesional scalp, particularly in alopecia totalis/universalis, had higher clonality and more expanded CD8+ clones, which suggests antigenic drive. Shared TCR sequences between patients were less evident than in mice, which may be partly attributable to HLA diversity in the patient population. Unlike mouse skin, where gammadelta T cells dominate, normal human skin contains resident alphabeta T cells that get sequenced too, which complicates analysis of the scalp TCR repertoire.

This sample's time point label indicates: baseline before oral tofacitinib. Peripheral blood and lesional scalp punch biopsies were obtained from patients with alopecia areata. PBMCs were separated by density centrifugation and stained for CD3, CD4 and CD8, after which CD4+ and CD8+ T cells were sorted on a FACSAria. The specimen was CD8+ T cells sorted from blood, collected at week 0. The sequence was collected from a human donor with alopecia areata.

The nucleotide sequence reads TGTGCCAGCAGTTCCCAGAGCGGGAGGTTCGATGAGCAGTTCTTC. This gives the protein CASSSQSGRFDEQFF. Recombination linked TRBV27 to TRBJ2-1, and 9 bases in between align with TRBD2. The germline V end is reduced by 4 bases and the J end by 8 bases; junction bases left unmatched: 9. Inclusive of the bounding cysteine and phenylalanine, the CDR3 is 15 residues long. Only the CDR3 DNA is retained, 45 bases long and in frame from the first base. The germline V gene (reference sequence) yields MNHEY for CDR1 and SMNVEV for CDR2.